The 30 T cell receptor beta chains listed next were all sequenced from one sample in a study of T cell responses to AZD1222 COVID-19 vaccine. Clones were read by immunoSEQ multiplex PCR, and TCRdb kept only the in-frame ones, dropping some. The sample yields 250,000 to 300,000 clones, 94% seen once. The input for sequencing was peripheral blood, taken 28 days after the second AZD1222 dose. The source is an adult who received the AZD1222 COVID-19 vaccine.

The J gene is TRBJ1-6, the V gene TRBV5-1, with D perhaps matching TRBD1 (6 bases). Trimming pared 0 bases from V and 8 bases from J, leaving 12 bases between. The CDR3 extends over 15 amino acids. Germline CDR1 and CDR2: SGHRS and YFSETQ. The CDR3, as DNA: TGCGCCAGCAGCTTGGACCAGGGGACGTATTCACCCCTCCACTTT. Its protein product is CASSLDQGTYSPLHF. Supplemented by reference TRBV5-1 and TRBJ1-6, the full variable domain reads KAGVTQTPRYLIKTRGQQVTLSCSPISGHRSVSWYQQTPGQGLQFLFEYFSETQRNKGNFPGRFSGRQFSNSRSEMNVSTLELGDSALYLCASSLDQGTYSPLHFGNGTRLTVT.

The rearrangement joins TRBV5-1 to TRBJ2-3; possible D gene TRBD1, 6 bases. Germline assignment: CDR1 SGHRS and CDR2 YFSETQ. This CDR3 contains 17 residues. V was trimmed by 1 base and J by 5 bases, leaving 20 bases between them. The DNA of the CDR3 is TGCGCCAGCAGCTTGTCGCCCGGACAGCCAACGTTAGATACGCAGTATTTT. As protein: CASSLSPGQPTLDTQYF.

This chain connects TRBV19 to TRBJ1-5, with D unresolved. The CDR3 length is 12 residues. Germline values: CDR1 LNHDA, CDR2 SQIVND (reference sequence). The germline V and J ends were trimmed by 4 bases and 10 bases, with 11 bases remaining between them. DNA of the CDR3: TGTGCCAGTAGTAGGTGGGATACCCCCCAGCATTTT. Residues: CASSRWDTPQHF.

The chain employs TRBV9 and TRBJ1-2; D is possibly TRBD1 (5 bases). This CDR3 comprises 13 residues. V dropped 7 bases and J dropped 4 bases, with 14 bases sitting between them. Germline V gives CDR1 SGDLS, CDR2 YYNGEE. The CDR3 loop is CASGTLEGYGYTF. DNA for the CDR3: TGTGCCAGCGGGACCTTGGAAGGCTATGGCTACACCTTC.

This chain uses TRBV29-1 with TRBJ2-7, with 11 bases aligning to TRBD1. V lost 2 bases and J lost 3; bases outside the gene matches: 6. CDR3 length: 15 amino acids. Germline V gene data show CDR1 as SQVTM and CDR2 as ANQGSEA. CDR3 DNA: TGCAGCGTTGAAAGGGACAGGGGGAGAGACTACGAGCAGTACTTC. This translates into CSVERDRGRDYEQYF.

This clone was counted once. The V gene is TRBV5-1, the J gene TRBJ2-7, with TRBD2 matching 9 bases. The ends lost 4 bases at V and 0 bases at J; junction bases unmatched: 2. The CDR3 has 14 amino acids. Germline values: CDR1 SGHRS, CDR2 YFSETQ. The chain's CDR3 is CASSNSGSSYEQYF. CDR3 bases: TGCGCCAGCAGCAATAGCGGGAGCTCCTACGAGCAGTACTTC.

The chain carries TRBV4-1 and TRBJ1-5, with a weak D call TRBD1 (5 bases). The ends were cut back, 1 base at V and 9 bases at J, with 10 bases in the middle. CDR3 length: 13 amino acids. The germline gives CDR1 MGHRA, CDR2 YSYEKL. The CDR3 region has the DNA TGCGCCAGCAGCCAAGGGAGGGGAAGGCCCCAGCATTTT. This translates into CASSQGRGRPQHF.

This chain links TRBV7-9 with TRBJ2-7; 7 bases fit TRBD2. This CDR3 spans 14 amino acids. With 1 base clipped from V and 3 bases from J, the junction kept 3 bases outside the gene matches. Germline V gives CDR1 SEHNR, CDR2 FQNEAQ (reference sequence). CDR3 bases: TGTGCCAGCAGCTTAGGACTAGCCTTCTACGAGCAGTACTTC. Protein: CASSLGLAFYEQYF.

V usage is TRBV28 and J usage is TRBJ2-3; 14 nucleotides agree with TRBD2. CDR3 length equals 19 residues. Trimming cost V 4 bases and J 1 base; bases outside gene matches: 10. Germline lookup yields CDR1 MDHEN and CDR2 SYDVKM. In DNA, the CDR3 is TGTGCCAGCAGTTCAAGGGGGACTAGCGGGGGCCTGCGCACAGATACGCAGTATTTT. Translating it yields CASSSRGTSGGLRTDTQYF. Combining the CDR3 with reference TRBV28 and TRBJ2-3 gives the whole variable domain DVKVTQSSRYLVKRTGEKVFLECVQDMDHENMFWYRQDPGLGLRLIYFSYDVKMKEKGDIPEGYSVSREKKERFSLILESASTNQTSMYLCASSSRGTSGGLRTDTQYFGPGTRLTVL.

V gene TRBV6-5 combines with J gene TRBJ1-4; no clear D. The germline CDR1 and CDR2 sequences are MNHEY and SVGAGI. This CDR3 has 14 residues. Deletions cut 6 bases from V and 1 base from J, with 9 bases between. In nucleotides, the CDR3 is TGTGCCAGCAGAGGAGACGGAACTAATGAAAAACTGTTTTTT. Amino acid sequence: CASRGDGTNEKLFF.

The V call is TRBV3-1 (or the pseudogene TRBV3-2), the J call TRBJ1-2; D perhaps matches TRBD1 (5 bases). CDR3 length: 14 residues. Between the trimmed V and J ends, which lost 4 bases and 2 bases, there was a span of 11 bases. Germline-derived CDR1 and CDR2 are LGHDT and YNNKEL (reference sequence). This CDR3 is CASSRLGRNYGYTF. The CDR3 nucleotides read TGTGCCAGCAGCCGACTGGGACGGAACTATGGCTACACCTTC.

Turning to this clone: This CDR3 is also generated by other DNA sequences in the sample. For the CDR3, the DNA is TGTGCCAGCAGCTTAGGGGTTAGCTACGAGCAGTACTTC. This encodes CASSLGVSYEQYF. The chain carries TRBV11-2 and TRBJ2-7; no definite D call. The CDR3 totals 13 residues. Germline CDR1 is SGHAT and CDR2 is FQNNGV. The ends were cut back, 1 base at V and 3 bases at J, with 7 bases in the middle.

This rearrangement joins TRBV5-1 to TRBJ2-1; possibly TRBD1 or TRBD2 for D (5 bases each). Germline V gene lookup returns CDR1 SGHRS and CDR2 YFSETQ. CDR3 length: 14 residues. V dropped 4 bases and J dropped 9 bases, with 17 bases sitting between them. This CDR3 is CASSPGRQQGEQFF. The CDR3 DNA reads as TGCGCCAGCAGCCCGGGACGGCAGCAGGGTGAGCAGTTCTTC.

This clone showed up just once. V usage is TRBV9 and J usage is TRBJ2-7; 9 bases line up with TRBD2. The CDR3 has 15 residues. Germline-derived CDR1 and CDR2 are SGDLS and YYNGEE. V lost 0 bases to trimming and J lost 3 bases; unmatched junction nucleotides: 4. CDR3 sequence (DNA): TGTGCCAGCAGCGTAGGGCGGGAGGGCTTCTACGAGCAGTACTTC. Translated, it gives CASSVGREGFYEQYF.

The chain uses TRBV5-1 and TRBJ1-3, with 10 bases fitting TRBD1. Germline CDR1 is SGHRS and CDR2 is YFSETQ. The CDR3 runs to 20 residues. V lost 0 bases and J lost 3; bases outside the gene matches: 15. CDR3 in amino acids: CASSLELRDRGPRRGNTIYF. CDR3 DNA sequence: TGCGCCAGCAGCTTGGAGCTTCGAGACAGGGGGCCCCGGCGTGGAAACACCATATATTTT.

The CDR3 region has the DNA TGTGCCAGCAGCAAAGCCCAGGATACGCAGTATTTT. Protein sequence: CASSKAQDTQYF. The chain recombines TRBV5-4 with TRBJ2-3, with D unresolved. V lost 4 bases and J lost 6, with 9 bases in between. Germline V CDR1 and CDR2: SGHNT, YYREEE (reference sequence). This CDR3 spans 12 amino acids.

In the case of this clone: An end of the junction does not agree with germline; a read error may underlie this. This rearrangement joins TRBV12-3 or TRBV12-4 to TRBJ2-5; D perhaps matches TRBD1 (6 bases). The CDR3 contains 11 residues. CDR3 in DNA: TGTGCCAGCAGAAGTTTGGGGGCTCAGCACTTC. Protein: CASRSLGAQHF.

This chain links TRBV7-9 with TRBJ2-7; D gene uncertain. Germline V gene data show CDR1 as SEHNR and CDR2 as FQNEAQ (reference sequence). With 4 bases removed from V and 7 bases from J, the gap between germline ends came to 11 bases. The CDR3 contains 12 residues. The DNA for the CDR3 is TGTGCCAGCAGCTCGGCGATCTTTGAGCAGTACTTC. Its translation is CASSSAIFEQYF.

The rearrangement uses TRBV13 and TRBJ2-5, with TRBD1 matching over 7 bases. Per the germline V gene, CDR1 is PRHDT and CDR2 is FYEKMQ (reference sequence). V shed 5 bases, J shed 5 bases, and the junction held 5 bases outside the gene matches. This CDR3 is built from 13 residues. DNA for the CDR3: TGTGCCAGCAGCCGGACCAGGGGGGAGACCCAGTACTTC. This gives the protein CASSRTRGETQYF.

CDR3 nucleotides: TGTGCCAGCTCACCACAGGAAGGAGAGCAGTTCTTC. It codes for CASSPQEGEQFF. V and J are TRBV18 and TRBJ2-1, with D hard to call. Germline V CDR1 and CDR2: KGHSH, LQKENI. Trimming cost V 1 base and J 10 bases, with 8 bases left between them. This CDR3 is 12 amino acids long.

The gene calls are TRBV7-9 and TRBJ2-1; the D gene is possibly TRBD1 (8 bases). From germline, CDR1 is SEHNR and CDR2 FQNEAQ (reference sequence). V was trimmed by 4 bases and J by 7 bases, leaving 14 bases between them. The CDR3 spans 14 residues. CDR3 nucleotides: TGTGCCAGCAGCTCACAGGGGGGGACGAATGAGCAGTTCTTC. It specifies CASSSQGGTNEQFF. Based on the CDR3 plus reference TRBV7-9 and TRBJ2-1, the full variable domain is DTGVSQNPRHKITKRGQNVTFRCDPISEHNRLYWYRQTLGQGPEFLTYFQNEAQLEKSRLLSDRFSAERPKGSFSTLEIQRTEQGDSAMYLCASSSQGGTNEQFFGPGTRLTVL.

V usage is TRBV28 and J usage is TRBJ1-4, with D uncertain. V shed 6 bases and J shed 8 bases, with 16 bases lying between them. The germline gives CDR1 MDHEN, CDR2 SYDVKM. There are 14 residues in the CDR3. CDR3 DNA sequence: TGTGCCAGCAGGCTCGACCCCCATGGCGAAAAACTGTTTTTT. The encoded protein is CASRLDPHGEKLFF.

The V gene is TRBV23-1, the J gene TRBJ1-5; TRBD1 might be the D (5 bases). TRBV23-1 is an ORF, and what it does is uncertain. This CDR3 region has 15 residues. Between the trimmed V and J ends, which lost 7 bases and 1 base, there was a span of 14 bases. The CDR3 loop is CASNARGASNQPQHF. The CDR3 DNA follows: TGCGCCAGCAACGCGAGAGGGGCGAGCAATCAGCCCCAGCATTTT.

The J gene is TRBJ2-1, the V gene TRBV7-2, with D possibly being TRBD1 or TRBD2 (6 bases each). V lost 6 bases and J 4 bases, leaving 22 bases between the germline ends. Germline V gives CDR1 SGHTA, CDR2 FQGNSA. CDR3 length: 17 residues. The CDR3 DNA reads as TGTGCCAGCAGGGGGGCTGCCTCGGGACTTCCTTACAATGAGCAGTTCTTC. This sequence encodes CASRGAASGLPYNEQFF.

This clone was observed a single time. The J gene is TRBJ1-5, the V gene TRBV6-5; D gene unclear. Germline CDR1 reads MNHEY; CDR2 reads SVGAGI. There are 14 residues in the CDR3. Trimming shortened V by 4 bases and J by 5 bases, and 12 bases separated the two germline ends. The CDR3 DNA sequence: TGTGCCAGCAGTTCGGAATCTATCGATCAGCCCCAGCATTTT. Translated: CASSSESIDQPQHF.

The chain employs TRBV6-1 and TRBJ1-6; D not resolved. This CDR3 region has 13 residues. Between the trimmed V and J ends, which lost 3 bases and 5 bases, there was a span of 5 bases. CDR1 MNHNS and CDR2 SASEGT come from the germline V gene. The CDR3 DNA sequence: TGTGCCAGCAGTGACGGAAATAATTCACCCCTCCACTTT. Protein sequence: CASSDGNNSPLHF.

V and J are TRBV25-1 and TRBJ1-2; D is unresolved. The germline V gene has CDR1 MGHDK and CDR2 SYGVNS. V lost 2 bases and J lost 1, with 11 bases in between. This CDR3 spans 15 amino acids. CDR3 coding DNA: TGTGCCAGCAGTGAACCCGCATGGCGTAACTATGGCTACACCTTC. Translated, it gives CASSEPAWRNYGYTF.

The chain recombines TRBV6-5 with TRBJ2-7; D remains unclear. V was clipped by 7 bases and J by 7 bases, with 11 bases between them. Germline-derived CDR1 and CDR2 are MNHEY and SVGAGI. The CDR3 loop spans 11 amino acids. The CDR3 sequence: CASTASWEQYF. Here the CDR3 DNA reads TGTGCCAGCACCGCTTCCTGGGAGCAGTACTTC.

The rearrangement links TRBV3-1 (or the pseudogene TRBV3-2) to TRBJ1-1, with D maybe TRBD1 (5 bases). Looked up from germline, CDR1 is LGHDT and CDR2 is YNNKEL (reference sequence). V gave up 4 bases and J gave up 4 bases, with 10 bases separating them. This CDR3 comprises 13 residues. The CDR3 DNA is TGTGCCAGCAGCCCGAGGGGCGGCACTGAAGCTTTCTTT. Amino acid sequence: CASSPRGGTEAFF.

The chain recombines TRBV5-1 with TRBJ1-1; D perhaps matches TRBD1 (5 bases). The CDR3 runs 18 residues. V dropped 1 base and J dropped 0 bases, with 19 bases sitting between them. Germline lookup yields CDR1 SGHRS and CDR2 YFSETQ. CDR3 residues: CASSLKWGTFYMNTEAFF. In DNA, the CDR3 is TGCGCCAGCAGCTTGAAATGGGGGACTTTCTACATGAACACTGAAGCTTTCTTT.